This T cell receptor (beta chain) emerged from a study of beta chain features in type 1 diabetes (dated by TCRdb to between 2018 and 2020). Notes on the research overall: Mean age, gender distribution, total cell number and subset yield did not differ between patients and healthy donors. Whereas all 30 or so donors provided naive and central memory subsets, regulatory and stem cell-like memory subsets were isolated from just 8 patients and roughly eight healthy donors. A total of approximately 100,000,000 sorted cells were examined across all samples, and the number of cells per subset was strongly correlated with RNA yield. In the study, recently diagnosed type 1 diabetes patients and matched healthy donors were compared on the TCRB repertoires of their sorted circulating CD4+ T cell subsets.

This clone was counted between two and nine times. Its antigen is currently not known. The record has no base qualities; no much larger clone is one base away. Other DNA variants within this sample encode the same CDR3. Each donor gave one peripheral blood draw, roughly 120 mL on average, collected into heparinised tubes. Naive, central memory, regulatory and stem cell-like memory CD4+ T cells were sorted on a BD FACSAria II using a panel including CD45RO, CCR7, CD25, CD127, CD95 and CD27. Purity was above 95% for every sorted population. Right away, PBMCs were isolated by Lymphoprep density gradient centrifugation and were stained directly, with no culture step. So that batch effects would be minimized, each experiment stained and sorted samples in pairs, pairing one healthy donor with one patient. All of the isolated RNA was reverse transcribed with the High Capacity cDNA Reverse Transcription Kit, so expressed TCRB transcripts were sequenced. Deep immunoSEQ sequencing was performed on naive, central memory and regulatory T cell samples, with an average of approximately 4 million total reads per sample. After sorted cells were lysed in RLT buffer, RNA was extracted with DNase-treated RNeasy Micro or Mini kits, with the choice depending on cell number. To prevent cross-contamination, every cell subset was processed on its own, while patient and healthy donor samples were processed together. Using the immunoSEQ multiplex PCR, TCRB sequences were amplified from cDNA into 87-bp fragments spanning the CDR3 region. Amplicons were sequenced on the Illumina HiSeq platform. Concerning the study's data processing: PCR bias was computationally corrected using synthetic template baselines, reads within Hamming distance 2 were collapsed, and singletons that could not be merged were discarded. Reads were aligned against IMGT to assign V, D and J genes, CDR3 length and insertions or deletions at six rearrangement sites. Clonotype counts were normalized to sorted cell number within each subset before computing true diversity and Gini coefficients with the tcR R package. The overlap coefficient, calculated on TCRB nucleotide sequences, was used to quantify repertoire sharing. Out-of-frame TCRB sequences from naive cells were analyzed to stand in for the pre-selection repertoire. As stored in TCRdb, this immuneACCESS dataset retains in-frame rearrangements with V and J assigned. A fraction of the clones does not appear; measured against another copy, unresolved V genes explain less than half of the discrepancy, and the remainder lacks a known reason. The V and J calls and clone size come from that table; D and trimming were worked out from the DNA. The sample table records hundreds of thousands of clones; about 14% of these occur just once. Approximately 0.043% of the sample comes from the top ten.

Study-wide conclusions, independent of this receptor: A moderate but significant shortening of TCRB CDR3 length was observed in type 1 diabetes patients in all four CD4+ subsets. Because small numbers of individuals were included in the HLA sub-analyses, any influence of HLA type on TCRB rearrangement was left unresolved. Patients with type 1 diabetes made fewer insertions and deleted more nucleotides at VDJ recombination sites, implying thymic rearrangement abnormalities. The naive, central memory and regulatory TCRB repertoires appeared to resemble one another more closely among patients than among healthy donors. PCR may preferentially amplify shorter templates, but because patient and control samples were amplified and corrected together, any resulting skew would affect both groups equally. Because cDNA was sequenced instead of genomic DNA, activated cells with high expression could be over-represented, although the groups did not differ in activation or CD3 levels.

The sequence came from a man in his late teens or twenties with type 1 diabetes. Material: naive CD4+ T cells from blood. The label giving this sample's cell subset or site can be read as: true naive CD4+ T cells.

Here is the DNA: TGTGCCTGGAGTGTAACCTACGAGCAGTACTTC. This codes for CAWSVTYEQYF. This chain is built from TRBV30 and TRBJ2-7; the D gene assignment is ambiguous. Taken from the germline V gene (reference sequence), the CDR1 and CDR2 loops are GTSNPN and SVGIG. The CDR3 sequence holds 11 residues, the cysteine and phenylalanine included. Only CDR3 DNA is held: 33 bases, read in frame from base 1. V and J lose 0 bases and 2 bases, and a span of 2 bases separates them.